These 9 T cell receptor beta chains came from one sample sequenced in a study of pediatric ulcerative colitis. The method was immunoSEQ multiplex PCR; TCRdb's version includes in-frame clones alone and lacks a portion of them. This sample has 50,000 to 65,000 clones, with 86% found just once. Source material: blood. Every receptor here comes from a boy younger than 18 with severe ulcerative colitis.

The chain employs TRBV19 and TRBJ1-2; D gene uncertain. CDR1 and CDR2 (germline): LNHDA, SQIVND (reference sequence). V lost 1 base to trimming and J lost 3 bases, with 15 bases between them. The CDR3 contains 16 residues. The CDR3 here is CASSIAGLGSHYGYTF. CDR3 DNA sequence: TGTGCCAGTAGTATAGCTGGGCTGGGCTCGCACTATGGCTACACCTTC. The full variable domain, with the rest looked up from reference TRBV19 and TRBJ1-2, is DGGITQSPKYLFRKEGQNVTLSCEQNLNHDAMYWYRQDPGQGLRLIYYSQIVNDFQKGDIAEGYSVSREKKESFPLTVTSAQKNPTAFYLCASSIAGLGSHYGYTFGSGTRLTVV.

This clone was counted once. V gene TRBV2 combines with J gene TRBJ1-1; unclear D gene. Germline CDR1 is SNHLY and CDR2 is FYNNEI. This CDR3 has 11 residues. Trimming removed 4 bases at V and 7 bases at J, with 7 bases between. CDR3 DNA: TGTGCCAGCAGTGCAAGAAATGAAGCTTTCTTT. It yields the protein CASSARNEAFF. Full variable domain (remainder filled in from reference TRBV2 and TRBJ1-1): EPEVTQTPSHQVTQMGQEVILRCVPISNHLYFYWYRQILGQKVEFLVSFYNNEISEKSEIFDDQFSVERPDGSNFTLKIRSTKLEDSAMYFCASSARNEAFFGQGTRLTVV.

This clone has just a few counts. This chain joins TRBV12-5 and TRBJ2-1; 7 bases are shared with TRBD2. CDR3 length: 15 amino acids. Germline values: CDR1 LGHNT, CDR2 FRNRAP. V was pared by 0 bases and J by 10 bases, with 9 bases of the junction left unmatched. CDR3 region: CASGLVPAGVPEQFF. In nucleotides, the CDR3 is TGTGCTAGTGGTTTGGTACCGGCGGGAGTACCCGAGCAGTTCTTC. Using reference TRBV12-5 and TRBJ2-1 for the parts outside the CDR3, the full variable domain is DARVTQTPRHKVTEMGQEVTMRCQPILGHNTVFWYRQTMMQGLELLAYFRNRAPLDDSGMPKDRFSAEMPDATLATLKIQPSEPRDSAVYFCASGLVPAGVPEQFFGPGTRLTVL.

The rearrangement uses TRBV20-1 and TRBJ2-1; D not certain. The CDR3 length is 11 residues. Germline V gives CDR1 DFQATT, CDR2 SNEGSKA (reference sequence). V was pared by 0 bases and J by 6 bases, with 3 bases between. CDR3 sequence (DNA): TGCAGTGCTAGAGATGGCAATGAGCAGTTCTTC. Its protein product is CSARDGNEQFF.

The chain joins TRBV29-1 to TRBJ1-2, with no clear D. V shed 5 bases and J shed 3 bases, with 7 bases lying between them. CDR3 length: 11 amino acids. Germline CDR1 reads SQVTM; CDR2 reads ANQGSEA. The CDR3 DNA sequence: TGCAGCGTTTTTCTTTACTATGGCTACACCTTC. As protein: CSVFLYYGYTF.

The chain recombines TRBV6-1 with TRBJ2-1, with 7 bases aligning to TRBD1. The germline CDR1 and CDR2 sequences are MNHNS and SASEGT. The CDR3 runs to 12 residues. With 6 bases clipped from V and 7 bases from J, the junction kept 3 bases outside the gene matches. The CDR3 DNA reads TGTGCCAGCAGAGACAGGGAAAATGAGCAGTTCTTC. Protein sequence: CASRDRENEQFF.

In this sample, this clone turned up a few times. The chain uses TRBV6-1 and TRBJ1-4; D is possibly TRBD1 (5 bases). Germline loops: CDR1 MNHNS, CDR2 SASEGT. This CDR3 contains 16 residues. V lost 4 bases and J 5 bases, leaving 17 bases between the germline ends. The CDR3 nucleotides are TGTGCCAGCAGTGGCGGACCGCAGGGTACCAATGAAAAACTGTTTTTT. Translating gives CASSGGPQGTNEKLFF.

A single count supports this clone. V and J are TRBV7-2 and TRBJ1-3, with D tentatively TRBD1 (5 bases). Trimming took off 2 bases at V and 2 bases at J, with 16 bases between the two ends. Germline values: CDR1 SGHTA, CDR2 FQGNSA. The CDR3 covers 17 residues. Here the CDR3 DNA reads TGTGCCAGCAGCTTATCTACAGGCCCTAGGGCTGGAAACACCATATATTTT. Translating gives CASSLSTGPRAGNTIYF.

For the CDR3, the DNA is TGCGCCAGCAGCTTGGCCCAACAGAGCTCCTACGAGCAGTACTTC. Translation gives CASSLAQQSSYEQYF. J is TRBJ2-7 and V is TRBV5-1; D unresolved. Between the trimmed V and J ends, which lost 0 bases and 0 bases, there was a span of 10 bases. The germline V gene encodes CDR1 SGHRS and CDR2 YFSETQ. CDR3 length equals 15 residues.